A selection of T cell receptor beta chains follows, all from one sample in a study of shared clonotypes between healthy human individuals. Method: immunoSEQ multiplex PCR; TCRdb's copy keeps in-frame clones and lacks some. The sample has roughly 700,000 clones, around 90% seen once. The sample comprised memory CD8+ T cells from PBMCs. These TCRs come from a man aged 18-30 years in good health. Some clones in this sample may be carry-over from other donors' samples. Both conserved end residues are trimmed from each CDR3.

J,V,CDR3
TRBJ2-1,TRBV25-1,ASSVSGRAVEQF
TRBJ1-4,TRBV4-1,ASSQETGVYDEKLF
TRBJ1-1,TRBV4-1,ASSQDRGASSEAF
TRBJ1-2,TRBV9,ASSDTGPYGYT
TRBJ2-7,TRBV27,ASKSSYEQY
TRBJ1-5,TRBV15,ATSRVGGNQPQH
TRBJ2-5,TRBV15,ATSRDHPSGRGRWQETQY
TRBJ2-1,TRBV27,ASRVPGLLYNEQF
TRBJ2-3,TRBV25-1,ASSEGWDTQY
TRBJ2-7,TRBV28,ASSPPPGTSTSRGEQY
TRBJ2-1,TRBV7-9,ASSTGFTDNEQF
TRBJ1-4,TRBV7-6,ASSSRQLNEKLF
TRBJ1-1,TRBV18,ASSPLLGQNRANTEAF
TRBJ1-4,TRBV5-4,ASSRPLEKLF
TRBJ1-2,TRBV28,ASSLRQLHYGYT
TRBJ2-2,TRBV18,ASSPDRDPNTGELF
TRBJ2-1,TRBV7-9,ASSSPGQGGNNEQF
TRBJ1-5,TRBV19,ASSPRVGGRFSNQPQH
TRBJ2-1,TRBV9,ASGPASGSYNEQF
TRBJ1-1,TRBV20-1,SALQGIEAF
TRBJ1-3,TRBV7-9,ASSLRDANSGNTIY
TRBJ2-7,TRBV28,ASRAGGRSYEQY
TRBJ1-1,TRBV6-5,ASSVFENEAF
TRBJ1-1,TRBV19,ASGRGANTEAF
TRBJ2-6,TRBV6-4,ASSDSSGAGANVLT
TRBJ2-7,TRBV10-3,AIDHPGRGRPSVYEQY
TRBJ2-3,TRBV9,ASSPYGSSNTDTQY
TRBJ2-7,TRBV27,ASGEAATNHPTYEQY
TRBJ2-3,TRBV5-4,ASSIGGYTDTQY
TRBJ2-3,TRBV7-9,ASSKTGNHDTQY
TRBJ2-2,TRBV9,ASSDASDHGELF
TRBJ2-7,TRBV7-6,ASSLVPPGLASSYEQY
TRBJ1-1,TRBV2,ASRVGENTEAF
TRBJ2-1,TRBV9,ASSPDRGSYNEQF
TRBJ2-1,TRBV15,ATSREHRGLYNEQF
TRBJ2-7,TRBV28,ASRELTGTGAYEQY
TRBJ2-4,TRBV9,ASSEGRGQRDIQY
TRBJ2-7,TRBV6-1,ASSEGDWLGEQY
TRBJ2-5,TRBV27,ASRLAVDRAPETQY
TRBJ2-3,TRBV25-1,ASSMDREGVADTQY
TRBJ2-1,TRBV28,ATKEGRNYNEQF
TRBJ2-5,TRBV6-5,ASSYVQLGETQY
TRBJ1-2,TRBV6-5,ASSYSRVGDYT
TRBJ1-1,TRBV19,ASIPGQGPNTEAF
TRBJ2-3,TRBV28,ASSARGTPESTDTQY
TRBJ2-5,TRBV28,ASSLQAGFGIQETQY